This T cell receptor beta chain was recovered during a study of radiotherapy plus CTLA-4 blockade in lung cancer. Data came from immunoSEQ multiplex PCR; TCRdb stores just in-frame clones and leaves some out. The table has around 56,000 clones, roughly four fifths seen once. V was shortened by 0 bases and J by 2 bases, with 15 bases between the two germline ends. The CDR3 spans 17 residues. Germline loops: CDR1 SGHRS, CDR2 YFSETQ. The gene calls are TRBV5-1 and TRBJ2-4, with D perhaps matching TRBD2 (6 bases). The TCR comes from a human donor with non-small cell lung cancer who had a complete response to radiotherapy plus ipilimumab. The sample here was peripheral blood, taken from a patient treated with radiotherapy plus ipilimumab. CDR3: CASSLAGGTGTKNIQYF. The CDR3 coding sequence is TGCGCCAGCAGCTTGGCGGGCGGGACGGGGACCAAAAACATTCAGTACTTC.